The TCR beta chain described here comes from a study of chemoradiotherapy in HPV16-positive cancers. Assay used: immunoSEQ multiplex PCR; TCRdb lists only in-frame clones, some missing. The sample lists tens of thousands of clones; over 85% were seen once. The CDR3 spans 14 residues. Trimming left V 0 bases short and J 6 bases short, with 11 bases between. Germline V lookup: CDR1 MGHRA, CDR2 YSYEKL. This clone showed up just a few times. The sequence came from a human donor with HPV-associated anogenital cancer. The chain carries TRBV4-1 and TRBJ1-1; a possible D gene is TRBD1 (5 bases). Sample: blood, taken from a patient who underwent chemoradiotherapy. CDR3 in amino acids: CASSQEGWGPEAFF. DNA of the CDR3: TGCGCCAGCAGCCAAGAAGGGTGGGGCCCTGAAGCTTTCTTT.